This T cell receptor (beta chain) was recorded in a study of T cells after yellow fever vaccination (dated by TCRdb to between 2018 and 2021). With regard to the full study: The SMART-Seq v4 Ultra Low Input RNA kit was used to prepare libraries from fractions with low cell numbers. To follow T-cell clones before and after both primary and booster YFV17D yellow fever vaccination, bulk TCR alpha and beta repertoires underwent longitudinal sequencing. Two healthy male donors, one aged 18 to 29 and one aged 30 to 40 years, made up the cohort. Bulk PBMC replicates and cell subsets were isolated from blood drawn at multiple timepoints before and after both primary and secondary immunization.

The germline V gene specifies SGHTA as CDR1 and FQGNSA as CDR2. Trimming accounts for 4 bases at V and 0 bases at J, while the number of junction bases matched to no gene is 19. The CDR3 starts with the cysteine, ends with the phenylalanine, and has 21 residues. The CDR3 DNA has 63 bases and is translated from base 1. This clonotype was seen many times. Its recognized antigen is unknown. No base-level quality is on record; no much larger clone is a single base apart. TCR cDNA was made using 5'RACE template switching, a step that added a universal primer site and unique molecular identifiers. Priming of cDNA synthesis was performed from both the TCR alpha and TCR beta constant segments. Library amplification involved two PCR steps, and the second step added sample barcodes and sequencing adapters. Sequencing of the libraries was done on either Illumina HiSeq 2500 (2x100 bp) or NovaSeq (2x150 bp). As for the authors' bioinformatics: MIGEC handled demultiplexing of reads and collapsing into UMI consensus sequences, while MiXCR performed V(D)J alignment. Vaccine-responding clonotypes were defined with edgeR using replicate PBMC samples, requiring FDR below 0.01 and a log2 fold change above 5 up to day 15. CD4 or CD8 identity was assigned to each bulk clonotype according to whether the clonotype was present at higher abundance in the sequenced CD4 repertoire or the sequenced CD8 repertoire. The raw public reads went through TCRdb reprocessing: fastp at Q25, MiXCR clone calling, in-frame beta chains kept. When rows share a CDR3 protein, they turn into one entry using the most common DNA and genes. Clone size and V and J calls follow TCRdb, not the original study. The sample includes 150,000 to 200,000 distinct CDR3 sequences, with 5.5% to 8% observed a single time. Roughly 3% of the sample is in the top ten clones.

Broad study findings and their caveats: A small fraction of clonotypes showed up in both the CD4 and CD8 compartments, probably as a result of convergent recombination. Compared with the primary T-cell response, the secondary T-cell response was weaker but faster, peaking on day 5 rather than day 15. Computational filtering was required because FACS-sorted repertoires could contain abundant contaminating clonotypes from the bulk population. After the booster, most clones that had expanded after primary vaccination were detected again (around 97% of CD4 and around nine tenths of CD8), suggesting broad maintenance of memory. Because the study included only a couple of donors, the extent to which the findings can be generalized is limited.

The sample's treatment or condition label, in plain terms: live attenuated yellow fever vaccine strain. A standard Ficoll-Paque protocol was used to isolate PBMCs from peripheral blood. Dynabeads CD4 and CD8 positive selection kits were used to isolate the CD4 and CD8 T-cell fractions. TriZol was used to extract RNA from bulk PBMCs, from CD4 and CD8 fractions, and from dextramer-positive and dextramer-negative fractions. The input for sequencing was CD4+ T cells sorted from PBMCs, taken on the day of the first yellow fever vaccination. This sequence originates from a man between 18 and 35 years old who received the YFV17D yellow fever vaccine. The V gene is TRBV7-2 and the J gene is TRBJ2-1, with 9 middle bases fitting TRBD2. The CDR3 sequence is CASSSRGKLAGIHSSYNEQFF. The sequenced DNA is TGTGCCAGCAGCTCCCGGGGAAAACTAGCGGGTATTCATAGCTCCTACAATGAGCAGTTCTTC.